This T cell receptor beta chain was recorded in a study of blood T cell repertoires in COVID-19. Study-level background: COVID-19 samples, acute and convalescent, were from the United States, Italy and Spain. T cells, B-cell-depleted T cells, or PBMCs provided the cDNA or gDNA that served as material.

As handled by the study authors: Reference gene primer amplification in the assay estimated nucleated cell counts. Produced via immunoSEQ multiplex PCR; TCRdb's table is partial and in-frame only. V, J and clone size derive from that table, while D and trimming were established from the DNA sequence. The repertoire holds about 150,000 clones, with roughly 89% as singletons. V was clipped by 5 bases and J by 2 bases; unmatched bases: 6. The CDR3 totals 14 residues. Germline lookup yields CDR1 LGHNT and CDR2 FRNRAP. Sequenced material: peripheral blood. The receptor comes from a woman aged 50 to 65 with acute or convalescent COVID-19. The V and J genes are TRBV12-5 and TRBJ2-7; 7 nucleotides agree with TRBD1. CDR3 sequence reads: CASGGGQLTYEQYF. CDR3 sequence (DNA): TGTGCTAGTGGTGGGGGACAGTTGACCTACGAGCAGTACTTC.